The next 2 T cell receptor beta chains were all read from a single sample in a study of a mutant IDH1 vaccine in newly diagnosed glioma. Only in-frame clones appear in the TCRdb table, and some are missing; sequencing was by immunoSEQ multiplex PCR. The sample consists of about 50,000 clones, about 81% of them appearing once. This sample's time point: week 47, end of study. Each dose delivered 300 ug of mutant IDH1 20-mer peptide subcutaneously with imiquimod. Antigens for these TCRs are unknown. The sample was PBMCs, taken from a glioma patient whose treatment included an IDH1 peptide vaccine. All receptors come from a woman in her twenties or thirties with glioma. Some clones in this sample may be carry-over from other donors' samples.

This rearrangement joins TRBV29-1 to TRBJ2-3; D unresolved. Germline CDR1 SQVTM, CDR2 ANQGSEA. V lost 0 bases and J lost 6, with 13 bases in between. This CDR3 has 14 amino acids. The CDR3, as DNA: TGCAGCGTTGAAGATTATGCGTTAGGGGATACGCAGTATTTT. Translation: CSVEDYALGDTQYF.

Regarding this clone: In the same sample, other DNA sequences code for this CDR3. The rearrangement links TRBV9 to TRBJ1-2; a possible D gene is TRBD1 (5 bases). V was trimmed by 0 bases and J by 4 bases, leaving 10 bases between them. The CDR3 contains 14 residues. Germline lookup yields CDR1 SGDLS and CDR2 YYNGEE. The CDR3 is CASSVGTGGYGYTF. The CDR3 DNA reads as TGTGCCAGCAGCGTAGGTACGGGGGGCTATGGCTACACCTTC. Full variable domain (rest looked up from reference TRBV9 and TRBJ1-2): DSGVTQTPKHLITATGQRVTLRCSPRSGDLSVYWYQQSLDQGLQFLIQYYNGEERAKGNILERFSAQQFPDLHSELNLSSLELGDSALYFCASSVGTGGYGYTFGSGTRLTVV.